This T cell receptor beta chain was sequenced in a study of early T cells in non-severe SARS-CoV-2 infection. At the level of the study: Sequencing of unsorted whole blood was done on bulk RNA, leaving chains unpaired.

Individual cDNA molecules received unique molecular identifiers. TCRdb called the 5' RACE reads again in MiXCR, with one record for every CDR3 protein. The sample lists some 100,000 distinct CDR3 sequences; approximately 15% were seen once. V lost 5 bases, J lost 4 bases, and 10 bases lay in between. The CDR3 consists of 13 residues. The germline CDR1 and CDR2 sequences are SEHNR and FQNEAQ (reference sequence). Findings and limits, study-wide: Missing private and CD4 specificities, VDJdb matching favored anti-spike CD8 responses.

This clonotype appeared many times. Its antigen is unknown. V gene TRBV7-9 combines with J gene TRBJ2-3, with D perhaps assigned TRBD1 or TRBD2 (5 bases each). The sequence was obtained from an adult who was a healthcare worker with PCR-confirmed SARS-CoV-2 infection or an uninfected control (not recorded which). Sequenced: whole blood. This CDR3 is CASSPRGPDTQYF. In nucleotides, the CDR3 is TGTGCCAGCAGCCCGAGGGGCCCAGATACGCAGTATTTT.